One and the same sample provided the 9 T cell receptor beta chains below, sequenced in a study of blood T cell repertoires in COVID-19. Assay: immunoSEQ multiplex PCR; the TCRdb copy retains only in-frame clones and omits some. Of more than 110,000 clones in the sample, around 90% were seen once. The sequencing input was peripheral blood. These receptor sequences come from a woman older than 75 with acute or convalescent COVID-19.

The chain is built from TRBV11-2 and TRBJ1-2; D not resolved. This CDR3 is built from 12 residues. From germline, CDR1 is SGHAT and CDR2 FQNNGV. Trimming took off 4 bases at V and 5 bases at J, with 8 bases between the two ends. This chain's CDR3 is CASSSRGYGYTF. As DNA, the CDR3 is TGTGCCAGCAGCTCGAGAGGATATGGCTACACCTTC. Variable domain in full (rest from reference TRBV11-2 and TRBJ1-2): EAGVAQSPRYKIIEKRQSVAFWCNPISGHATLYWYQQILGQGPKLLIQFQNNGVVDDSQLPKDRFSAERLKGVDSTLKIQPAKLEDSAVYLCASSSRGYGYTFGSGTRLTVV.

The V and J genes are TRBV29-1 and TRBJ2-3, with 11 bases lining up with TRBD2. The CDR3 has 15 residues. V lost 6 bases to trimming and J lost 0 bases; unmatched junction nucleotides: 5. CDR1 and CDR2 (germline): SQVTM, ANQGSEA. The CDR3 region has the DNA TGCAGCGTAGCCGGGACTAGCGGTAGCACAGATACGCAGTATTTT. Translating gives CSVAGTSGSTDTQYF.

V usage is TRBV5-5 and J usage is TRBJ1-1; no reliable D call. The CDR3 covers 15 residues. V was clipped by 7 bases and J by 3 bases, with 19 bases between them. Germline loops: CDR1 SGHKS, CDR2 YYEKEE (reference sequence). The CDR3 reads CASGPRGREDTEAFF. CDR3 in DNA: TGTGCCAGCGGGCCCCGTGGGAGGGAGGACACTGAAGCTTTCTTT.

V and J are TRBV5-1 and TRBJ1-6; D is possibly TRBD1 (6 bases). V was cut by 1 base and J by 7 bases, with 6 bases left in between. The germline gives CDR1 SGHRS, CDR2 YFSETQ. CDR3 length equals 13 residues. The CDR3 DNA reads as TGCGCCAGCAGCTTGACAGGGAATTCACCCCTCCACTTT. Its translation is CASSLTGNSPLHF.

This sequence joins TRBV5-1 and TRBJ1-3; no clear D. The germline V gene has CDR1 SGHRS and CDR2 YFSETQ. Deletions cut 4 bases from V and 1 base from J, with 12 bases between. The CDR3 extends over 15 amino acids. The CDR3 DNA sequence: TGCGCCAGCAGCCTGGACGGTCCTTCTGGAAACACCATATATTTT. Its protein product is CASSLDGPSGNTIYF.

The chain links TRBV5-5 to TRBJ1-3; 7 bases match TRBD1. V was pared by 0 bases and J by 5 bases, with 2 bases of the junction left unmatched. The germline V gene has CDR1 SGHKS and CDR2 YYEKEE (reference sequence). CDR3 length: 14 amino acids. The CDR3 DNA is TGTGCCAGCAGCTTGGGGGACAGCAGAAACACCATATATTTT. Its translation: CASSLGDSRNTIYF. Complete variable domain (other parts from reference TRBV5-5 and TRBJ1-3): DAGVTQSPTHLIKTRGQQVTLRCSPISGHKSVSWYQQVLGQGPQFIFQYYEKEERGRGNFPDRFSARQFPNYSSELNVNALLLGDSALYLCASSLGDSRNTIYFGEGSWLTVV.

The chain has TRBV5-8 and TRBJ1-1; D unclear. With 3 bases removed from V and 3 bases from J, the gap between germline ends came to 6 bases. Germline V CDR1 and CDR2: SGHTS, YDEGEE. The CDR3 runs 12 residues. The CDR3 loop is CASSSVDTEAFF. The CDR3 coding sequence is TGTGCCAGCAGCTCGGTTGACACTGAAGCTTTCTTT.

Concerning this clone: The junction does not match germline at one end; this may be a read error. J is TRBJ1-4 and V is TRBV5-1; 9 bases are shared with TRBD1. Per germline, CDR1 SGHRS and CDR2 YFSETQ. This CDR3 region has 14 residues. In DNA, the CDR3 is TGCGCCAGCAGTTTGGGACAGGGCTGGGAAAAACTGTTTTTT. This gives the protein CASSLGQGWEKLFF.

The V and J genes are TRBV21-1 and TRBJ2-5; TRBD2, the table's D call, lacks a check against the DNA. TRBV21-1 is a listed pseudogene. The CDR3 totals 14 residues. The chain's CDR3 is CAKWSREKRDTQYF. In DNA form, the CDR3 reads TGTGCCAAATGGTCTAGGGAGAAACGGGATACCCAGTACTTC.